What follows are 26 T cell receptor beta chains derived from one specimen sequenced in a study of T cell clonality in common variable immunodeficiency. Study-level results: Common variable immunodeficiency TCR beta sequences reportedly had fewer deletions and N-nucleotide insertions.

Assay used: immunoSEQ multiplex PCR; TCRdb lists only in-frame clones, some missing. In total the sample includes over 20,000 clones, none of them seen once. Antigens of these TCRs are unknown. Sequencing input: peripheral blood mononuclear cells. These receptors came from a human donor with common variable immunodeficiency.

This clone has just a few counts. The CDR3 end lies 3 residues beyond the end of the read and is filled in from the germline J gene. The genes are TRBV18 and TRBJ2-2; the match to TRBD2 covers 10 bases. Looked up from germline, CDR1 is KGHSH and CDR2 is LQKENI. With V trimmed by 1 base and J by 6 bases, 8 bases remained unmatched. The CDR3 length is 17 residues. The sequenced CDR3 bases are TGTGCCAGCTCACCACTAGCGCTAGCGGGAGAGCCCGGGGAG. Amino acids: CASSPLALAGEPGE. The whole CDR3 sequence reads CASSPLALAGEPGELFF.

To note about this clone: Sequencing ends 3 residues short of the CDR3 end; the germline J gene provides the rest. The rearrangement links TRBV11-2 to TRBJ2-7; D is unresolved. The V end was cut by 2 bases, the J end by 3 bases, with 14 bases between. The CDR3 has 15 amino acids. CDR1 is SGHAT, CDR2 FQNNGV, per germline. The sequenced CDR3 bases are TGTGCCAGCAGCTTACGTGACTTTATGGGCTACGAG. Protein: CASSLRDFMGYE. The complete CDR3 reads CASSLRDFMGYEQYF.

With regard to this clone: The read ends 3 residues before the CDR3 terminus; that terminus is restored from the germline J gene. The V and J genes are TRBV18 and TRBJ1-5; 7 bases fit TRBD1. J gave up 3 bases and V 2 bases, and 4 bases lay outside the gene matches. The CDR3 totals 15 residues. CDR1 KGHSH and CDR2 LQKENI come from the germline V gene. CDR3 sequence reads: CASSPGTEPNQPQHF. The CDR3 DNA, read in part, is TGTGCCAGCTCACCAGGGACAGAGCCCAATCAGCCC.

On this clone: Read data end 3 residues before the CDR3 end; the end is taken from the germline J gene. This sequence joins TRBV7-6 and TRBJ1-1; a possible D gene is TRBD1 (5 bases). The CDR3 has 15 residues. Trimming stripped 5 bases from V and 1 base from J, with 14 bases between. Germline V lookup: CDR1 SGHVS, CDR2 FNYEAQ. The sequenced CDR3 bases are TGTGCCAGCAGCCCTTATGCGGGGCCGAACACTGAA. This codes for CASSPYAGPNTE. The entire CDR3 reads CASSPYAGPNTEAFF.

In this sample, this clone turned up many times. Read sequence stops 3 residues before the CDR3 end, and the germline J gene provides the missing end. This chain joins TRBV2 and TRBJ1-5; D unclear. Germline lookup yields CDR1 SNHLY and CDR2 FYNNEI. Trimming pared 7 bases from V and 0 bases from J, leaving 7 bases between. The CDR3 has 13 amino acids. CDR3 bases read: TGTGCCAGCACCGACAATAGCAATCAGCCC. It yields the protein CASTDNSNQP. The CDR3, in full, reads CASTDNSNQPQHF.

With respect to this clone: The CDR3 end lies 3 residues beyond the end of the read and is filled in from the germline J gene. The chain is built from TRBV18 and TRBJ2-3; 7 bases agree with TRBD1. V lost 1 base to trimming and J lost 2 bases; unmatched junction nucleotides: 6. Germline V gene lookup returns CDR1 KGHSH and CDR2 LQKENI. There are 16 residues in the CDR3. The part of the CDR3 DNA that was read is TGTGCCAGCTCACCACTTCGGACAGGAACCACAGATACG. Encoded protein: CASSPLRTGTTDT. The complete CDR3 sequence is CASSPLRTGTTDTQYF.

Worth noting for this clone: From the germline J gene comes the end of the CDR3, since the read stops 3 residues before it. The chain carries TRBV20-1 and TRBJ2-1, with TRBD1 identical over 11 bases. Germline trimming cut 6 bases from V and 8 bases from J; bases unmatched to any gene: 9. The CDR3 has 14 residues. Germline V gene sequence: CDR1 DFQATT, CDR2 SNEGSKA (reference sequence). CDR3 amino acids: CSAAGTGGLDEQFF. Incomplete CDR3 DNA: TGCAGTGCCGCCGGGACAGGGGGTTTGGATGAG.

This clone was counted only a few times. The read gets to within 3 residues of the CDR3 end, and the germline J gene fills in the rest. J is TRBJ2-3 and V is TRBV19; the D gene is possibly TRBD2 (9 bases). CDR1 and CDR2 (germline): LNHDA, SQIVND (reference sequence). V lost 10 bases to trimming and J lost 5 bases, with 28 bases between them. The CDR3 consists of 17 residues. The CDR3 reads CANEKRGLAGTGDTQYF. Partial CDR3 DNA: TGTGCCAACGAAAAAAGGGGACTAGCTGGGACAGGAGATACG. The variable domain in full, with the rest retrieved from reference TRBV19 and TRBJ2-3, is DGGITQSPKYLFRKEGQNVTLSCEQNLNHDAMYWYRQDPGQGLRLIYYSQIVNDFQKGDIAEGYSVSREKKESFPLTVTSAQKNPTAFYLCANEKRGLAGTGDTQYFGPGTRLTVL.

This clone was seen many times. The read ends 3 residues early relative to the CDR3; the germline J gene fills the gap. The chain carries TRBV2 and TRBJ2-1, with TRBD1 matching 7 bases. Germline CDR1 is SNHLY and CDR2 is FYNNEI. V trimming: 5 bases; J trimming: 7 bases; junction bases outside the gene matches: 20. This CDR3 is built from 18 residues. CDR3 bases read: TGTGCCAGCAGTCAAACCCTAACTAGGACAGGCTGGAAAAATGAG. Its translation is CASSQTLTRTGWKNE. From start to end, the CDR3 is CASSQTLTRTGWKNEQFF.

Concerning this clone: The read terminates 3 residues ahead of where the CDR3 ends, so the germline J gene completes it. The genes are TRBV30 and TRBJ1-2; 8 bases match TRBD1. The CDR3 spans 12 residues. Germline assignment: CDR1 GTSNPN and CDR2 SVGIG (reference sequence). CDR3: CACPRGLEGYTF. The part of the CDR3 DNA that was read is TGTGCCTGTCCCAGGGGGCTGGAGGGC. Supplemented by reference TRBV30 and TRBJ1-2, the full variable domain reads SQTIHQWPATLVQPVGSPLSLECTVEGTSNPNLYWYRQAAGRGLQLLFYSVGIGQISSEVPQNLSASRPQDRQFILSSKKLLLSDSGFYLCACPRGLEGYTFGSGTRLTVV.

As for this clone: From the germline J gene comes the end of the CDR3, since the read stops 3 residues before it. This chain uses TRBV20-1 with TRBJ2-7, with D unclear. V lost 1 base to trimming and J lost 2 bases, with 9 bases between them. The germline V gene encodes CDR1 DFQATT and CDR2 SNEGSKA (reference sequence). CDR3 length equals 13 residues. CDR3 amino acids: CSARVNTTYEQYF. The DNA read from the CDR3 is TGCAGTGCTAGAGTTAACACCACCTACGAG.

This clone is termed medium-sized. The DNA ends 3 residues before the CDR3 does, and the rest of the CDR3 is filled in from the germline J gene. The V gene is TRBV15, the J gene TRBJ1-5; 7 bases match TRBD1. The CDR3 consists of 15 residues. V lost 5 bases to trimming and J lost 5 bases; unmatched junction nucleotides: 9. CDR1 and CDR2 from the germline V gene are LNHNV and YYDKDF (reference sequence). CDR3 loop: CATSEKQGMDQPQHF. The DNA read from the CDR3 is TGTGCCACCAGCGAGAAACAGGGGATGGATCAGCCC.

As concerns this clone: Read coverage stops 3 residues before the CDR3 terminus; the germline J gene supplies the remainder. The chain joins TRBV19 to TRBJ2-1; 9 bases match TRBD2. There are 15 residues in the CDR3. With V trimmed by 3 bases and J by 6 bases, 6 bases remained unmatched. Germline CDR1 LNHDA, CDR2 SQIVND (reference sequence). The CDR3 bases that were read are TGTGCCAGTAGTATTTTAGCGGGAGTCGGCAATGAG. It specifies CASSILAGVGNE. The whole CDR3 sequence is CASSILAGVGNEQFF.

Concerning this clone: From the germline J gene comes the end of the CDR3, since the read stops 3 residues before it. The chain uses TRBV2 and TRBJ1-5, with D hard to call. The V gene's germline CDR1 is SNHLY and CDR2 FYNNEI. The CDR3 covers 14 residues. Trimming left V 3 bases short and J 3 bases short, with 9 bases between. Here the CDR3 reads CASSDSSPNQPQHF. The sequenced part of the CDR3 DNA is TGTGCCAGCAGTGATAGCTCCCCCAATCAGCCC.

Details on this clone: The observed sequence ends 3 residues before the CDR3 terminus, with the missing tail filled in from the germline J gene. This chain connects TRBV18 to TRBJ1-1; a weak D match, TRBD1 (5 bases). Germline CDR1 is KGHSH and CDR2 is LQKENI. V gave up 3 bases and J gave up 2 bases, with 13 bases separating them. The CDR3 extends over 15 amino acids. The CDR3 bases that were read are TGTGCCAGCTCACCGGCAGGGCAGGGAAACACTGAA. Its protein is CASSPAGQGNTE. The CDR3 in its entirety is CASSPAGQGNTEAFF. Full variable domain (outside the CDR3, taken from reference TRBV18 and TRBJ1-1): NAGVMQNPRHLVRRRGQEARLRCSPMKGHSHVYWYRQLPEEGLKFMVYLQKENIIDESGMPKERFSAEFPKEGPSILRIQQVVRGDSAAYFCASSPAGQGNTEAFFGQGTRLTVV.

This clone showed up many times. The read is 3 residues too short to cover the CDR3 end, so that end is filled in from the germline J gene. The J gene is TRBJ2-7, the V gene TRBV12-3 or TRBV12-4, with D possibly TRBD1 on 6 matching bases. The V end was cut by 6 bases, the J end by 3 bases, with 6 bases between. CDR3 length: 11 residues. The sequenced CDR3 bases are TGTGCCAGCAGACAGGGCTACGAG. This codes for CASRQGYE. The entire CDR3 reads CASRQGYEQYF.

This clone was seen a few times. The read ends 3 residues before the CDR3 terminus; that terminus is restored from the germline J gene. The chain uses TRBV19 and TRBJ2-2, with D possibly matching TRBD1 (6 bases). The CDR3 loop spans 14 amino acids. Between the trimmed V and J ends, which lost 6 bases and 7 bases, there was a span of 15 bases. CDR1 LNHDA and CDR2 SQIVND come from the germline V gene (reference sequence). CDR3 bases read: TGTGCCAGTAGCGTCCGGGACACAATCGGGGAG. This encodes CASSVRDTIGE. The full CDR3 reads CASSVRDTIGELFF.

This clone was observed at least ten times. The read halts 3 residues ahead of the CDR3 end, with the missing end drawn from the germline J gene. The chain couples TRBV18 to TRBJ2-3; 10 bases line up with TRBD2. J gave up 1 base and V 2 bases, and 6 bases lay outside the gene matches. CDR3 length: 17 amino acids. Germline V lookup: CDR1 KGHSH, CDR2 LQKENI. CDR3 bases read: TGTGCCAGCTCACCAGAACTAGCGGGATCAGGCACAGATACG. Residues: CASSPELAGSGTDT. The entire CDR3 sequence reads CASSPELAGSGTDTQYF.

This clone has a count of ten or more. The CDR3 end falls 3 residues outside the read, so it is completed with the germline J gene. This chain uses TRBV30 with TRBJ2-1; the match to TRBD1 covers 8 bases. This CDR3 contains 16 residues. After removal of 6 bases from V and 7 bases from J, the junction contained 17 bases not matched to a gene. The V gene's germline CDR1 is GTSNPN and CDR2 SVGIG (reference sequence). CDR3 loop: CACPTHDRGLGNEQFF. The sequenced CDR3 bases are TGTGCCTGCCCAACCCATGACAGGGGATTAGGGAATGAG.

Points on this clone: Sequencing ends 3 residues short of the CDR3 end; the germline J gene provides the rest. The gene calls are TRBV7-6 and TRBJ2-7, with 7 nucleotides matching TRBD1. Germline lookup yields CDR1 SGHVS and CDR2 FNYEAQ. With V trimmed by 7 bases and J by 0 bases, 9 bases remained unmatched. This CDR3 is 15 amino acids long. The CDR3 region is CASTSGTANSYEQYF. The covered CDR3 bases are TGTGCCAGCACCTCCGGGACAGCCAACTCCTACGAG.

This clone was detected many times. Read sequence stops 3 residues before the CDR3 end, and the germline J gene provides the missing end. The J gene is TRBJ1-2, the V gene TRBV7-9, with D perhaps TRBD1 (5 bases). This CDR3 spans 14 amino acids. Germline lookup yields CDR1 SEHNR and CDR2 FQNEAQ (reference sequence). V was cut by 7 bases and J by 1 base, with 13 bases left in between. CDR3 loop: CASTQEGNNYGYTF. The sequenced part of the CDR3 DNA is TGTGCCAGCACCCAGGAGGGGAATAACTATGGC. Full variable domain (rest looked up from reference TRBV7-9 and TRBJ1-2): DTGVSQNPRHKITKRGQNVTFRCDPISEHNRLYWYRQTLGQGPEFLTYFQNEAQLEKSRLLSDRFSAERPKGSFSTLEIQRTEQGDSAMYLCASTQEGNNYGYTFGSGTRLTVV.

This clone was counted many times. The chain's CDR3 is CSVGFHRGRGYNEQFF. CDR3 DNA, as far as it was read: TGCAGCGTAGGATTCCACAGGGGGCGCGGTTACAATGAG. The chain uses TRBV29-1 and TRBJ2-1; TRBD1 aligns across 9 bases. The read ends 3 residues before the CDR3 terminus; that terminus is restored from the germline J gene. Trimming cost V 6 bases and J 4 bases; bases outside gene matches: 13. CDR1 is SQVTM, CDR2 ANQGSEA, per germline. The CDR3 spans 16 residues.

A word on this clone: The read finishes 3 residues shy of the CDR3 end, and the germline J gene is used to complete it. The chain uses TRBV6-1 and TRBJ2-6; D is possibly TRBD1 (5 bases). Germline V CDR1 and CDR2: MNHNS, SASEGT. Trimming removed 3 bases at V and 0 bases at J, with 6 bases between. The CDR3 extends over 15 amino acids. The CDR3: CASSEDNSGANVLTF. The sequenced part of the CDR3 DNA is TGTGCCAGCAGTGAGGACAACTCTGGGGCCAACGTC.

This clone was picked up a small number of times. CDR3 DNA (partial): TGTGCCAGCTCAAGGTCACAGTTCCTTTTGTTCCCCTTTAACTATGGC. It codes for CASSRSQFLLFPFNYG. The whole CDR3 protein reads CASSRSQFLLFPFNYGYTF. The V and J genes are TRBV18 and TRBJ1-2; D gene uncertain. Sequencing ends 3 residues short of the CDR3 end; the germline J gene provides the rest. This CDR3 has 19 amino acids. Germline-derived CDR1 and CDR2 are KGHSH and LQKENI. Trimming took 5 bases from V and 1 from J, leaving 26 bases between them.

This clone appeared many times. The CDR3 extends 3 residues past the end of the read, so its final part is completed from the germline J gene. This chain connects TRBV20-1 to TRBJ2-2, with 8 bases identical to TRBD2. CDR1 DFQATT and CDR2 SNEGSKA come from the germline V gene (reference sequence). The junction had 6 bases not matched to a gene; V was cut back by 6 bases and J by 0 bases. This CDR3 contains 15 residues. The CDR3 DNA, read in part, is TGCAGTGCCCCGGGAGGGGTAACGAACACCGGGGAG. Its protein product is CSAPGGVTNTGE. The entire CDR3 protein is CSAPGGVTNTGELFF.

With respect to this clone: Read data end 3 residues before the CDR3 end; the end is taken from the germline J gene. This chain links TRBV19 with TRBJ2-1, with a tentative D call TRBD2 (6 bases). There are 16 residues in the CDR3. Germline CDR1 reads LNHDA; CDR2 reads SQIVND (reference sequence). V was pared by 3 bases and J by 5 bases, with 17 bases between. The chain's CDR3 is CASSIAGTFWDNEQFF. The part of the CDR3 DNA that was read is TGTGCCAGTAGTATCGCCGGGACTTTTTGGGACAATGAG.